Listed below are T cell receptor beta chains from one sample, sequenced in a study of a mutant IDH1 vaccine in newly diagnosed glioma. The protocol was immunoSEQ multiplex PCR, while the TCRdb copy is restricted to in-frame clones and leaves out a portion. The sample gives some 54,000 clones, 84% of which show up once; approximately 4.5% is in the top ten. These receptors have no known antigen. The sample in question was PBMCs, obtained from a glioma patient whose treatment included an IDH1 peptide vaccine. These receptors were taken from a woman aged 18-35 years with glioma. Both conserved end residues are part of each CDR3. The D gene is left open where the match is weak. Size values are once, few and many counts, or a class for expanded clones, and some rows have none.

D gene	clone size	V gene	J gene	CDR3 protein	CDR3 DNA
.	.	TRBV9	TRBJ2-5	CASSEYSTRAETQYF	TGTGCCAGCAGCGAGTATTCTACGAGGGCCGAGACCCAGTACTTC
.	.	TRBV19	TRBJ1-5	CASSIGRQGRGRSNQPQHF	TGTGCCAGTAGTATAGGTCGGCAGGGGAGGGGGAGGAGCAATCAGCCCCAGCATTTT
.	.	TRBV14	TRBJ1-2	CASSQTGIPHENYGYTF	TGTGCCAGCAGCCAAACAGGTATACCTCACGAAAACTATGGCTACACCTTC
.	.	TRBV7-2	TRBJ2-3	CASSFGPSASLRGYF	TGTGCCAGCAGCTTCGGCCCCTCCGCTAGCCTAAGGGGCTATTTT
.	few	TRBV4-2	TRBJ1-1	CASSNAQTILTEAFF	TGTGCCAGCAGCAATGCCCAGACAATACTGACTGAAGCTTTCTTT
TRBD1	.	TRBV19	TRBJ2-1	CASSLDRGSYNEQFF	TGTGCCAGTAGTCTCGACAGGGGTTCCTACAATGAGCAGTTCTTC
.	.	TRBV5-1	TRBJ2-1	CASSYDRTGGEQFF	TGCGCCAGCAGCTATGACAGGACCGGCGGGGAGCAGTTCTTC
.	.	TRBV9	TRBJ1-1	CASSYRSGGTEAFF	TGTGCCAGCAGCTACCGATCGGGGGGCACCGAAGCTTTCTTT
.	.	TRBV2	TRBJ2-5	CASSGDSSETQYF	TGTGCCAGCAGTGGGGATAGTTCAGAGACCCAGTACTTC
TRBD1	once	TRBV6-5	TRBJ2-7	CASSYQQGAYEQYF	TGTGCCAGCAGTTACCAACAGGGGGCCTACGAGCAGTACTTC
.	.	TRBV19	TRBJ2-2	CASMLDTGELFF	TGTGCCAGTATGTTGGACACCGGGGAGCTGTTTTTT
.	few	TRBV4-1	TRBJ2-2	CASSQERRYTGELFF	TGCGCCAGCAGCCAAGAAAGGCGCTACACCGGGGAGCTGTTTTTT
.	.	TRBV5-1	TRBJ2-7	CASSFAGGWGQLYTYEQYF	TGCGCCAGCAGCTTTGCGGGGGGTTGGGGACAGCTTTACACCTACGAGCAGTACTTC
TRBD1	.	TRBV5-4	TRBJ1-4	CASSFFGTGDPEKLFF	TGTGCCAGCAGCTTTTTCGGGACAGGCGACCCCGAAAAACTGTTTTTT
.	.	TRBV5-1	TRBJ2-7	CASSFNGPRGSYEQYF	TGCGCCAGCAGCTTTAATGGACCTAGGGGCTCCTACGAGCAGTACTTC
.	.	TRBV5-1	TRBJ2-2	CASSLETGAGELFF	TGCGCCAGCAGCTTGGAGACAGGCGCCGGGGAGCTGTTTTTT
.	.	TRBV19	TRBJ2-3	CASSIGVQHTDTQYF	TGTGCCAGTAGTATAGGGGTCCAACACACAGATACGCAGTATTTT
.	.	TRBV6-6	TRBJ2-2	CASNDYPNTGELFF	TGTGCCAGCAATGACTATCCGAACACCGGGGAGCTGTTTTTT
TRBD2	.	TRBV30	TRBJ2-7	CAWSKGGSSYEQYF	TGTGCCTGGAGTAAGGGAGGGAGCTCCTACGAGCAGTACTTC
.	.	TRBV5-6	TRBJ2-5	CASSFSGTYQETQYF	TGTGCCAGCAGCTTCTCGGGAACATATCAAGAGACCCAGTACTTC
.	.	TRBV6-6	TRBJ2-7	CASSYSWGPYEQYF	TGTGCCAGCAGTTACTCCTGGGGGCCCTACGAGCAGTACTTC
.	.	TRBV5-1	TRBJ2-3	CASSLDRNTDTQYF	TGCGCCAGCAGCTTAGACAGGAACACAGATACGCAGTATTTT
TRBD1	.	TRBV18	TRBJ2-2	CASSPDPRGQNTGELFF	TGTGCCAGCTCACCAGACCCCAGGGGGCAAAACACCGGGGAGCTGTTTTTT
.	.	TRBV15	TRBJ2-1	CATSIPRAGLSYNEQFF	TGTGCCACCAGCATTCCCAGGGCAGGCCTCTCCTACAATGAGCAGTTCTTC
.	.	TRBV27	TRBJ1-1	CASSLSVTVNTEAFF	TGTGCCAGCAGTTTATCGGTCACGGTTAACACTGAAGCTTTCTTT
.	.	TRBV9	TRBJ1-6	CASSPQGYNSPLHF	TGTGCCAGCAGCCCCCAGGGGTATAATTCACCCCTCCACTTT
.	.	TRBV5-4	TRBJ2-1	CASSFGDNEQFF	TGTGCCAGCAGCTTTGGAGACAATGAGCAGTTCTTC
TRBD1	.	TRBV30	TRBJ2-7	CAWGGGTGAYEQYF	TGTGCCTGGGGAGGGGGGACAGGGGCCTACGAGCAGTACTTC
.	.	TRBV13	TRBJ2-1	CASSPSRLYEQFF	TGTGCCAGCAGCCCCTCAAGGTTATATGAGCAGTTCTTC
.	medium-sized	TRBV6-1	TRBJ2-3	CASSEAPGGGADTQYF	TGTGCCAGCAGTGAAGCGCCTGGGGGCGGGGCAGATACGCAGTATTTT
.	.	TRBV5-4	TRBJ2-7	CASSPGTSIPYEQYF	TGTGCCAGCAGCCCTGGGACATCGATCCCCTACGAGCAGTACTTC
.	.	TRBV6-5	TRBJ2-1	CASSYYQGRGDNEQFF	TGTGCCAGCAGTTATTACCAGGGCCGCGGCGACAATGAGCAGTTCTTC
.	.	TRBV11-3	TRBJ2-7	CASSSWVGGRLEQYF	TGTGCCAGCAGCTCCTGGGTGGGTGGTAGGCTCGAGCAGTACTTC
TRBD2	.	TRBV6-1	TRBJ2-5	CASRFLAGGPETQYF	TGTGCCAGCAGGTTCCTAGCGGGGGGGCCTGAGACCCAGTACTTC
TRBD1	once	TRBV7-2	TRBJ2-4	CASSSTGYIQHF	TGTGCCAGCAGCTCGACAGGGTACATTCAGCACTTC
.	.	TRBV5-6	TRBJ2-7	CASSLRTSIGEQYF	TGTGCCAGCAGCTTGAGGACCAGTATTGGCGAGCAGTACTTC
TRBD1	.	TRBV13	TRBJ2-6	CASSPGQGFISGANVLTF	TGTGCCAGCAGCCCGGGACAGGGCTTCATCTCTGGGGCCAACGTCCTGACTTTC
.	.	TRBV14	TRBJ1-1	CASSLGRAGMNTEAFF	TGTGCCAGCAGCCTCGGGAGGGCAGGGATGAACACTGAAGCTTTCTTT
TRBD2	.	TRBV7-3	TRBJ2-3	CASSFRSTSGGADTQYF	TGTGCCAGCAGTTTTCGCTCTACTAGCGGGGGGGCAGATACGCAGTATTTT
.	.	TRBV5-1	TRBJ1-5	CASSLGGGNQPQHF	TGCGCCAGCAGCTTGGGGGGAGGCAATCAGCCCCAGCATTTT
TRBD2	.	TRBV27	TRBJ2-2	CASSLWLAGATGELFF	TGTGCCAGCAGTTTATGGCTAGCGGGAGCTACCGGGGAGCTGTTTTTT
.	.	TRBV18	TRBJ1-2	CASSPRDERLVGYTF	TGTGCCAGCTCACCAAGGGACGAGAGGTTGGTGGGCTACACCTTC
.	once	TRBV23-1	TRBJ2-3	CASSQATGGLVDTQYF	TGCGCCAGCAGTCAAGCAACAGGGGGACTAGTAGATACGCAGTATTTT
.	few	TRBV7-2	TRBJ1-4	CASSLGGGKGEKLFF	TGTGCCAGCAGCTTAGGAGGGGGAAAAGGTGAAAAACTGTTTTTT
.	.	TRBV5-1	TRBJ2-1	CASSLEASYNEQFF	TGCGCCAGCAGCTTGGAGGCCTCATACAATGAGCAGTTCTTC
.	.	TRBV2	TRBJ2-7	CASGAGAGGSYEQYF	TGTGCCAGCGGCGCGGGTGCGGGTGGGTCCTACGAGCAGTACTTC